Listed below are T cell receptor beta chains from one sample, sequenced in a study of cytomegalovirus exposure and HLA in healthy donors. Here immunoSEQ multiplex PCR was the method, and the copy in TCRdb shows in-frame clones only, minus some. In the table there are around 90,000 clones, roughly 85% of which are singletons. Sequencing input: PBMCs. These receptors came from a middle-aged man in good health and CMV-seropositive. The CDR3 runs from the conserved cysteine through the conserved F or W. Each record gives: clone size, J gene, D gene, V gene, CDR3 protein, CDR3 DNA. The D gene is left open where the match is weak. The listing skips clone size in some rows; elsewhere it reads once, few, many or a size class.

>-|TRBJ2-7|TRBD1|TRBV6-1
CASRGQGIYEQYF
TGTGCCAGCCGGGGACAGGGGATTTACGAGCAGTACTTC
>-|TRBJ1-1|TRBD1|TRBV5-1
CASSLFRSGGYTEALF
TGCGCCAGCAGCTTGTTCCGATCAGGGGGCTATACTGAAGCTCTCTTT
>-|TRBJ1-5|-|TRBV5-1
CASSLAGNSNQPQHF
TGCGCCAGCAGCTTAGCGGGAAATAGCAATCAGCCCCAGCATTTT
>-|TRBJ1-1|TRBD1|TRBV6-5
CASKGAGPNTEAFF
TGTGCCAGCAAGGGGGCAGGGCCGAACACTGAAGCTTTCTTT
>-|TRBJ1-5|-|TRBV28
CASRAGRVWSNQPQHF
TGTGCCAGCAGGGCCGGCAGGGTGTGGAGCAATCAGCCCCAGCATTTT
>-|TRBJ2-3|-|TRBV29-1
CSVLIPSTDTQYF
TGCAGCGTCTTAATTCCTAGCACAGATACGCAGTATTTT
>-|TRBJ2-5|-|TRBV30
CACEPDGLFQETQYF
TGTGCCTGTGAACCTGATGGCTTGTTCCAAGAGACCCAGTACTTC
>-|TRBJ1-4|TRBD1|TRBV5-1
CASSLGDRADNEKLFF
TGCGCCAGCAGCTTGGGAGACAGGGCAGATAATGAAAAACTGTTTTTT
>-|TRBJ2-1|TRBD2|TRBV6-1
CASSGGPTSGGLFF
TGTGCCAGCAGTGGGGGGCCTACTAGCGGGGGCCTCTTCTTC
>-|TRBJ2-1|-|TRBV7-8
CASSYGGTEQFF
TGTGCCAGCAGCTACGGGGGAACTGAGCAGTTCTTC
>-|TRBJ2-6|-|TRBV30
CAWYRSGANVLTF
TGTGCCTGGTACAGGTCTGGGGCCAACGTCCTGACTTTC
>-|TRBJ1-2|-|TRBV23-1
CASSHRTEVYGYTF
TGCGCCAGCAGTCACCGGACGGAGGTATATGGCTACACCTTC
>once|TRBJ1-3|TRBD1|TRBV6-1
CASSEILWDRAGNTIYF
TGTGCCAGCAGTGAAATTTTGTGGGACAGGGCTGGAAACACCATATATTTT
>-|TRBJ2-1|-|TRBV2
CASSFLGLSSYNEQFF
TGTGCCAGCAGTTTCTTGGGACTGAGCTCCTACAATGAGCAGTTCTTC
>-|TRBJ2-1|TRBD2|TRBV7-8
CASSLDVPSGGVSYNEQFF
TGTGCCAGCAGCTTAGACGTCCCTAGCGGAGGGGTCTCCTACAATGAGCAGTTCTTC
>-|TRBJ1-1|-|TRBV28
CASRSGYTEAFF
TGTGCCAGCAGATCAGGGTACACTGAAGCTTTCTTT
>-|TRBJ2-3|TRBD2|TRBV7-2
CASSFAAGGQDTQYF
TGTGCCAGCAGCTTTGCAGCGGGAGGACAAGATACGCAGTATTTT
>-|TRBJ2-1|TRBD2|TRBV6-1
CATNSGRNYNEQFF
TGTGCCACCAATAGCGGGAGAAACTACAATGAGCAGTTCTTC
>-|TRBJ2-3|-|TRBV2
CASGLATDTQYF
TGTGCCAGCGGGCTAGCCACAGATACGCAGTATTTT
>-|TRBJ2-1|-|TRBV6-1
CASRPGLDYNEQFF
TGTGCCAGCAGGCCGGGTTTAGACTACAATGAGCAGTTCTTC
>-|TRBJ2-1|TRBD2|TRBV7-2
CASSLTGLVSEQFF
TGTGCCAGCAGCTTAACGGGACTAGTAAGTGAGCAGTTCTTC
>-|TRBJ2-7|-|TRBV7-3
CASSQGRYYEQYF
TGTGCCAGCAGCCAGGGTCGATACTACGAGCAGTACTTC
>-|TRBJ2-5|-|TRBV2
CASRVQETQYF
TGTGCCAGCCGGGTCCAAGAGACCCAGTACTTC
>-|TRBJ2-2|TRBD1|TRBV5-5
CASSPGTGGTGELFF
TGTGCCAGCAGCCCGGGGACAGGGGGAACCGGGGAGCTGTTTTTT
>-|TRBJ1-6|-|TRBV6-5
CASREGPYNSPLHF
TGTGCCAGCCGGGAGGGGCCCTATAATTCACCCCTCCACTTT
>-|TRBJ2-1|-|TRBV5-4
CASSRPTGGNEQFF
TGTGCCAGCAGCCGACCGACGGGTGGGAATGAGCAGTTCTTC
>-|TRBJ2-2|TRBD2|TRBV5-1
CASSLPLAGGLNTGELFF
TGCGCCAGCAGCTTGCCCCTAGCGGGGGGCTTGAACACCGGGGAGCTGTTTTTT
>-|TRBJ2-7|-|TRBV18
CASSPPGAGKSYEQYF
TGTGCCAGCTCACCCCCAGGAGCAGGGAAGTCCTACGAGCAGTACTTC
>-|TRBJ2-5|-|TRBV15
CATSRVFGQGRETQYF
TGTGCCACCAGCAGAGTCTTTGGGCAGGGGCGAGAGACCCAGTACTTC
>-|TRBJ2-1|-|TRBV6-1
CASSVPPREQFF
TGTGCCAGCAGTGTCCCCCCGCGCGAGCAGTTCTTC
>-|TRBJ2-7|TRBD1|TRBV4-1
CASSLSPGQGWYEQYF
TGCGCCAGCAGCTTAAGCCCTGGACAGGGTTGGTACGAGCAGTACTTC
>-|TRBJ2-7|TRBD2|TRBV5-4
CASSPGLAPRPDEQYF
TGTGCCAGCAGCCCGGGACTAGCGCCGCGCCCCGACGAGCAGTACTTC
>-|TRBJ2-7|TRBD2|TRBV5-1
CASSLAGGRRAYEQYF
TGCGCCAGCAGCTTGGCCGGGGGGAGGCGAGCTTACGAGCAGTACTTC
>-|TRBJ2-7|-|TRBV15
CATSRPIASGQIYEQYF
TGTGCCACCAGCAGGCCAATAGCTAGCGGACAGATCTACGAGCAGTACTTC
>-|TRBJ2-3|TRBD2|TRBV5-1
CASSLAVGGTSVPDTQYF
TGCGCCAGCAGCTTGGCAGTCGGAGGGACTAGCGTACCAGATACGCAGTATTTT
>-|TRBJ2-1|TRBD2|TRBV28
CASSLGLAGGNREQFF
TGTGCCAGCAGTTTGGGACTAGCGGGAGGGAACAGGGAGCAGTTCTTC
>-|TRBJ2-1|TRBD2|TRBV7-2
CASSLKGSSGNEQFF
TGTGCCAGCAGTCTAAAGGGTTCTAGCGGCAATGAGCAGTTCTTC
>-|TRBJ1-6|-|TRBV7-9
CASSSDSPLHF
TGTGCCAGCAGCTCAGATTCACCCCTCCACTTT
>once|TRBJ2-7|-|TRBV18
CASSPGQISYEQYF
TGTGCCAGCTCACCTGGACAGATCTCCTACGAGCAGTACTTC
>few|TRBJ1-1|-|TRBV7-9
CASSRLGGGEAEAFF
TGTGCCAGCAGCCGTCTGGGGGGTGGGGAAGCTGAAGCTTTCTTT
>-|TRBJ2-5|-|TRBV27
CASSLFPGETQYF
TGTGCCAGCAGTTTATTCCCAGGAGAGACCCAGTACTTC
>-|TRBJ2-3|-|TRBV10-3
CAISEGQGRGTQYF
TGTGCCATCAGTGAGGGCCAGGGCAGGGGTACGCAGTATTTT